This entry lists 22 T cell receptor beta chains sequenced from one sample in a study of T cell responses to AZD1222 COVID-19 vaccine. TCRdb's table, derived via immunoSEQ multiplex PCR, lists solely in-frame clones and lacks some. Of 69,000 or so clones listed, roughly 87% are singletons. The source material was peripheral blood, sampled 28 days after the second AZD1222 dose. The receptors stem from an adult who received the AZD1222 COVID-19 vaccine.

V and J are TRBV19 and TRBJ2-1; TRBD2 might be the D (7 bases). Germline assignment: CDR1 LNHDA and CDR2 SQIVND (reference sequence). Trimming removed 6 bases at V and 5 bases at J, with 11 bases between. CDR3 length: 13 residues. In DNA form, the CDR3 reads TGTGCCAGTAGCAGGGGAGGGGACAATGAGCAGTTCTTC. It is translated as CASSRGGDNEQFF.

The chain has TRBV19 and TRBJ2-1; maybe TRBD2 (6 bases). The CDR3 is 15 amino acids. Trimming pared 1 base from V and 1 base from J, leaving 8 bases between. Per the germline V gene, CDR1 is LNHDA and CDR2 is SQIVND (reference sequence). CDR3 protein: CASSIGRGSYNEQFF. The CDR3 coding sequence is TGTGCCAGTAGTATAGGGCGGGGTTCCTACAATGAGCAGTTCTTC.

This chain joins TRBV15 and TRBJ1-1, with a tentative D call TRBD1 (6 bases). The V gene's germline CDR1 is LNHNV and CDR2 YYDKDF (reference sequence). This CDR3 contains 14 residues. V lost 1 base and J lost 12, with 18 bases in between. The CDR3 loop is CATSRGGGTNKPFF. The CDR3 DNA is TGTGCCACCAGCAGAGGTGGGGGGACAAATAAGCCTTTCTTT.

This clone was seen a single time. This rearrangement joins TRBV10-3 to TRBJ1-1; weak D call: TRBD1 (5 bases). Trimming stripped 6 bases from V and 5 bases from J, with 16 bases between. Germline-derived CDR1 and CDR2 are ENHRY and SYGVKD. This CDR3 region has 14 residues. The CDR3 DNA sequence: TGTGCCATCAGCCAGGGAGGTGGGTTAACTGAAGCTTTCTTT. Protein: CAISQGGGLTEAFF.

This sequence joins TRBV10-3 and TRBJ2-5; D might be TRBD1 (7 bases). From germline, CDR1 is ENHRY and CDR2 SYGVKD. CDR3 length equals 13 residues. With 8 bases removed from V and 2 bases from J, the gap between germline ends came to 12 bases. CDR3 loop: CAIGGTAQETQYF. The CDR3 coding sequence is TGTGCCATCGGGGGGACAGCTCAAGAGACCCAGTACTTC.

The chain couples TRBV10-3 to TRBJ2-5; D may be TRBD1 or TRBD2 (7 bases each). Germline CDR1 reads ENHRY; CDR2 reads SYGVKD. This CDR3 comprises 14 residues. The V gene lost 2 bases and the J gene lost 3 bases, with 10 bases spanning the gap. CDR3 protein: CAISEQGGEETQYF. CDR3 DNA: TGTGCCATCAGTGAGCAGGGGGGGGAAGAGACCCAGTACTTC.

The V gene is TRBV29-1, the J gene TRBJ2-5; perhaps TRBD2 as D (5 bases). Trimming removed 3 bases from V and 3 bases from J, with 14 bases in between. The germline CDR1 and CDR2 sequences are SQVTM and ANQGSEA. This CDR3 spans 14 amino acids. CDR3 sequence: CSVDRLADKETQYF. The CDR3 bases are TGCAGCGTTGACCGCCTAGCAGACAAAGAGACCCAGTACTTC.

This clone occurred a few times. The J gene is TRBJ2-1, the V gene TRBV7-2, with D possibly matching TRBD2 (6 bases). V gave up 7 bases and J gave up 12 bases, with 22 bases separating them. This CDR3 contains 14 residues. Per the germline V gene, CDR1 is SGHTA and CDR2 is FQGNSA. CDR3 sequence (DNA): TGTGCCAGCACCCACGCCATGGAGGGGATATCGCAGTTCTTC. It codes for CASTHAMEGISQFF. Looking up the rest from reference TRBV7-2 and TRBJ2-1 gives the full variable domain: GAGVSQSPSNKVTEKGKDVELRCDPISGHTALYWYRQSLGQGLEFLIYFQGNSAPDKSGLPSDRFSAERTGGSVSTLTIQRTQQEDSAVYLCASTHAMEGISQFFGPGTRLTVL.

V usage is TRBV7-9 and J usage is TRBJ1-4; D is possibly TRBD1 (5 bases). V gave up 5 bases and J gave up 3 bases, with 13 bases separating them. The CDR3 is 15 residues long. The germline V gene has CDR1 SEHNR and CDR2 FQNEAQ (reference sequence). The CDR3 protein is CASSTPEGSNEKLFF. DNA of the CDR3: TGTGCCAGCAGCACCCCAGAGGGGTCTAATGAAAAACTGTTTTTT.

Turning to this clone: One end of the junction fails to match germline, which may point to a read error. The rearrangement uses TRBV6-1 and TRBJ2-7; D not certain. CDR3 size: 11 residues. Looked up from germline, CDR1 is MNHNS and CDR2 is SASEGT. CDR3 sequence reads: CASREAWEQYF. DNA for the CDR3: TGTGCCAGCAGGGAAGCTTGGGAGCAGTACTTC.

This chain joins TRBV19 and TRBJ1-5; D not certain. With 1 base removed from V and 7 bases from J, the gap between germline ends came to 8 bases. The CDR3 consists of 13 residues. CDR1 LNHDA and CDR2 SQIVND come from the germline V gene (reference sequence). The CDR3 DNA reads TGTGCCAGTAGTATAGGCCGTGGGCAGCCCCAGCATTTT. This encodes CASSIGRGQPQHF.

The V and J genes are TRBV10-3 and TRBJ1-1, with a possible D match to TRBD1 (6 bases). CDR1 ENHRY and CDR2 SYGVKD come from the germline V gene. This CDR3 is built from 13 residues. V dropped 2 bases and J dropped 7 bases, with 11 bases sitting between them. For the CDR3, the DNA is TGTGCCATCAGTGAGAGGACAGACCGTGAAGCTTTCTTT. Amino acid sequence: CAISERTDREAFF.

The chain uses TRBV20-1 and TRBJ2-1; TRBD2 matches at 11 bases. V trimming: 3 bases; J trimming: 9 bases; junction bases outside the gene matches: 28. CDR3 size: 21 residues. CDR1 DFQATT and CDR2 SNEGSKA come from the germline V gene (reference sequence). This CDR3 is CSASGRPGEVAGGLDRGEQFF. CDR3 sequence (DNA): TGCAGTGCTAGTGGTCGTCCAGGGGAGGTAGCGGGAGGGCTGGATCGGGGTGAGCAGTTCTTC.

This chain's CDR3 is CASSHPGRTGGYTF. CDR3 sequence (DNA): TGTGCCAGCAGCCATCCCGGGAGGACTGGTGGCTACACCTTC. The chain has TRBV4-2 and TRBJ1-2, with D uncertain. In germline, CDR1 is LGHNA, CDR2 YNFKEQ. Between the trimmed V and J ends, which lost 3 bases and 7 bases, there was a span of 15 bases. The CDR3 runs 14 residues.

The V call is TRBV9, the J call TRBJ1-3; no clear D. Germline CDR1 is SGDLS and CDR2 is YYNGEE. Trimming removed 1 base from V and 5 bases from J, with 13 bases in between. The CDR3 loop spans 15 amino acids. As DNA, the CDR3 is TGTGCCAGCAGCGTAACTGGGGTGTCGAGAAACACCATATATTTT. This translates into CASSVTGVSRNTIYF.

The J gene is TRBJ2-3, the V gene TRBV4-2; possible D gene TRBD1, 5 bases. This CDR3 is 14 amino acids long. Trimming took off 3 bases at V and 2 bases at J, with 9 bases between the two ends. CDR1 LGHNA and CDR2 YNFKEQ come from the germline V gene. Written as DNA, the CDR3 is TGTGCCAGCAGCCATTCGGACAACACAGATACGCAGTATTTT. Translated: CASSHSDNTDTQYF.

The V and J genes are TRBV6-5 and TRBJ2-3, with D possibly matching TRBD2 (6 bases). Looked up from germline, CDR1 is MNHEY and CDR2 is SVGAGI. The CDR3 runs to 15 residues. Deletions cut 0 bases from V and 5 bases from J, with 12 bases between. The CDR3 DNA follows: TGTGCCAGCAGTTACTCGAAACTAGCAAGAGATACGCAGTATTTT. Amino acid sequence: CASSYSKLARDTQYF.

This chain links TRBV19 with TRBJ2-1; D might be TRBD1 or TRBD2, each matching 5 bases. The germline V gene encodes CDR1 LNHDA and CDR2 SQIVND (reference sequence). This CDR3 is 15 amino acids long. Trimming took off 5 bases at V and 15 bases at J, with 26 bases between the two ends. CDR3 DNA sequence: TGTGCCAGTAGTCCCGGGGCTTTTGGGCTAGGGCAGCCGTTCTTC. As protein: CASSPGAFGLGQPFF.

The CDR3 nucleotides are TGTGCCAGCAGCCAATTACTCTCCGGGAGCGAGCAGTACTTC. Translation: CASSQLLSGSEQYF. The chain couples TRBV14 to TRBJ2-7; D is perhaps TRBD2 (6 bases). CDR3 length: 14 residues. Per the germline V gene, CDR1 is SGHDN and CDR2 is FVKESK. Trimming pared 2 bases from V and 6 bases from J, leaving 14 bases between. The full variable domain, its missing parts supplied by reference TRBV14 and TRBJ2-7, is EAGVTQFPSHSVIEKGQTVTLRCDPISGHDNLYWYRRVMGKEIKFLLHFVKESKQDESGMPNNRFLAERTGGTYSTLKVQPAELEDSGVYFCASSQLLSGSEQYFGPGTRLTVT.

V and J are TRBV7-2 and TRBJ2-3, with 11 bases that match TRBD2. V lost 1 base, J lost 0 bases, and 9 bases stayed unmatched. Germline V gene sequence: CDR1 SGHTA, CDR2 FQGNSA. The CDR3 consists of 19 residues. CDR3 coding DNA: TGTGCCAGCAGCTTAGAGGCTAGCGGGAGGCTCCGGAGCACAGATACGCAGTATTTT. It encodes CASSLEASGRLRSTDTQYF.

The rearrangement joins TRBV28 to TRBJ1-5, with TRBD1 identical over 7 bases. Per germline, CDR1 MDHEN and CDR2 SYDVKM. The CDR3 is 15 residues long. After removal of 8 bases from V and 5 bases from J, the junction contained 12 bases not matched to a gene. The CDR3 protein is CASAIDTGVDQPQHF. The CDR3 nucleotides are TGTGCCAGCGCCATTGATACAGGGGTGGATCAGCCCCAGCATTTT.

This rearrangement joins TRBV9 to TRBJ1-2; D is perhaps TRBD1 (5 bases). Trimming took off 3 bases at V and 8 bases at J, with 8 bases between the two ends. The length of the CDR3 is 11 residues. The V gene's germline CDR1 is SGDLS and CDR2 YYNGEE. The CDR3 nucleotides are TGTGCCAGCAGCGGAGGGGAAGGCTACACCTTC. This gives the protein CASSGGEGYTF.